This T cell receptor beta chain was identified in a study of blood T cells in healthy people across ages. Germline V lookup: CDR1 SQVTM, CDR2 ANQGSEA. V was trimmed by 4 bases and J by 0 bases, leaving 12 bases between them. The CDR3 consists of 14 residues. PCR was performed a second time for roughly 7 to 11 cycles using a sample-barcoded 5' primer and a J-beta primer mix. Every single cDNA molecule received a tag from a template-switch adaptor with 12 random nucleotides. TCRdb used MiXCR to reprocess the 5' RACE reads, holding one entry per CDR3 protein. The repertoire includes 1.5 million to 2 million distinct CDR3 sequences, 28% of them detected once, and more than 6% sits in the top ten.

What was sequenced was blood. The sequence came from a young woman in good health. The rearrangement joins TRBV29-1 to TRBJ1-2, with unresolved D. As DNA, the CDR3 is TGCAGCGTTGTAGACGGAATGGCTAACTATGGCTACACCTTC. Residues: CSVVDGMANYGYTF.